Detailed here is one T cell receptor beta chain. As yet, its antigen is unknown. Unique-molecular-identifier-tagged TCR beta cDNA libraries were used. TCRdb called the PCR reads again in MiXCR, with one record for every CDR3 protein. The sample has 380,000 or so distinct CDR3 sequences, 30% to 45% seen once. The sample comes from a study of post-analysis software for immune sequencing data. The wider study: Included among the disease courses, which were recorded for the cohort, were relapsing-remitting, secondary progressive and progressive-relapsing multiple sclerosis.

This CDR3 is built from 14 residues. Trimming left V 4 bases short and J 6 bases short, with 15 bases between. The germline gives CDR1 SGHRS, CDR2 YFSETQ. Overall study results and limits: Compared with controls, patients had more of five TRBV segments, including TRBV5-6, TRBV5-1 and TRBV20-1.

This clonotype was sampled from a girl under 18 with multiple sclerosis. Sequencing input: blood. V and J are TRBV5-1 and TRBJ2-3; a possible D gene is TRBD2 (5 bases). The CDR3 spells CASSVALSGDTQYF. The CDR3 bases are TGCGCCAGCAGCGTGGCCCTGTCGGGGGATACGCAGTATTTT.